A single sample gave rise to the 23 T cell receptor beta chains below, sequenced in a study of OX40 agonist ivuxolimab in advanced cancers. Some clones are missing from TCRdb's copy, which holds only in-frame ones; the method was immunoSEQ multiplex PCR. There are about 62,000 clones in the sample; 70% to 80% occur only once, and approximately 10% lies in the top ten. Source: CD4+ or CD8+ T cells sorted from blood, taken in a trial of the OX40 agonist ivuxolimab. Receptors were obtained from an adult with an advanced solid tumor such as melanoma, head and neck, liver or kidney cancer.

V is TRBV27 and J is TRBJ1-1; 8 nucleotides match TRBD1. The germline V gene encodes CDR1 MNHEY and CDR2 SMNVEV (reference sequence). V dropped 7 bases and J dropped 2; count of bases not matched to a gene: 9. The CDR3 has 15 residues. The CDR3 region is CASKGTGGINTEAFF. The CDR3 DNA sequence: TGTGCCAGCAAGGGGACAGGAGGGATAAACACTGAAGCTTTCTTT.

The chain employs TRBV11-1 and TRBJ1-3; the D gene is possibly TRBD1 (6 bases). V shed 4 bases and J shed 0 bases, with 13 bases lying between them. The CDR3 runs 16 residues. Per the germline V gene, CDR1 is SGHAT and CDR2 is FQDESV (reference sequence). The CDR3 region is CASSYGTRISGNTIYF. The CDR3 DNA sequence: TGTGCCAGCAGCTACGGGACACGGATCTCTGGAAACACCATATATTTT.

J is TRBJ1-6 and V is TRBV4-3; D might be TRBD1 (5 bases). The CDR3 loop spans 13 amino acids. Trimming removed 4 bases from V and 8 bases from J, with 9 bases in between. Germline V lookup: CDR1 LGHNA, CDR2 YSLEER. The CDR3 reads CASSLTGYSPLHF. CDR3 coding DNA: TGCGCCAGCAGCCTAACAGGTTATTCACCCCTCCACTTT.

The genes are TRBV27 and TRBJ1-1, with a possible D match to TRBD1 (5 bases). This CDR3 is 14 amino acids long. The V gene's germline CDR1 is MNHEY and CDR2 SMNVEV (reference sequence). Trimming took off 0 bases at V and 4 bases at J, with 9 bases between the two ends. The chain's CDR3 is CASSLSPGPTEAFF. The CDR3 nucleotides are TGTGCCAGCAGTTTATCCCCGGGGCCCACTGAAGCTTTCTTT.

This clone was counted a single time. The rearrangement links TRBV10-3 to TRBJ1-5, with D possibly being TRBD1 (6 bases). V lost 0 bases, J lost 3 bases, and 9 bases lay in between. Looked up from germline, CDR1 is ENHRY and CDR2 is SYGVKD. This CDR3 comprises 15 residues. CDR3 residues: CAISESGQTNQPQHF. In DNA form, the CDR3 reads TGTGCCATCAGTGAGTCAGGACAGACCAATCAGCCCCAGCATTTT.

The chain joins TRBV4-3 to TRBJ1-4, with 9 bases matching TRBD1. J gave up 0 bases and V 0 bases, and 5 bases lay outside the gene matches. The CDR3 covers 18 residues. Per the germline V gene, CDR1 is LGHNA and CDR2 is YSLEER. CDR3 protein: CASSQETGGSATNEKLFF. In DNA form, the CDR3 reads TGCGCCAGCAGCCAAGAAACAGGGGGCTCGGCAACTAATGAAAAACTGTTTTTT.

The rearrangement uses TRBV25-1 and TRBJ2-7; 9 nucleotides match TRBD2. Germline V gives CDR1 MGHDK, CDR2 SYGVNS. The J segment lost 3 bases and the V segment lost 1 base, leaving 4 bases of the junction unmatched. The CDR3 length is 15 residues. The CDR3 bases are TGTGCCAGCAGTGAATCCGAGCGGGAGGACTACGAGCAGTACTTC. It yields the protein CASSESEREDYEQYF.

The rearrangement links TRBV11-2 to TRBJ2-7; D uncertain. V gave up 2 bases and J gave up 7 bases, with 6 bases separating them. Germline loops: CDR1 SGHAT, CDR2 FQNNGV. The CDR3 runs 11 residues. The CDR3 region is CASSLLGEQYF. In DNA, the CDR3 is TGTGCCAGCAGCTTACTAGGGGAGCAGTACTTC.

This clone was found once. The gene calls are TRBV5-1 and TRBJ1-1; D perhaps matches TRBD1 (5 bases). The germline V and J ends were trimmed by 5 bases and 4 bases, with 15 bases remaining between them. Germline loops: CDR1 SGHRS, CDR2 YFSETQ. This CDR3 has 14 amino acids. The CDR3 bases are TGCGCCAGCAGGGCCCTATTGGGGGGCACTGAAGCTTTCTTT. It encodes CASRALLGGTEAFF.

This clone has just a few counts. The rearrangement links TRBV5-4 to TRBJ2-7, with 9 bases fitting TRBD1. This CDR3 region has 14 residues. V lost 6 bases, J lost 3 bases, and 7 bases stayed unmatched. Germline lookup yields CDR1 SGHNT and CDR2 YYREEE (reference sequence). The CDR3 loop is CASTPGQGLYEQYF. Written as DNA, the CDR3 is TGTGCCAGCACACCGGGACAGGGTCTCTACGAGCAGTACTTC.

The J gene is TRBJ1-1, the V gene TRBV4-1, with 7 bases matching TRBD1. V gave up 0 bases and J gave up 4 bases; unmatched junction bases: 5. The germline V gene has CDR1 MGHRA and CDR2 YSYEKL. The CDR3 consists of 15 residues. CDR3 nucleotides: TGCGCCAGCAGCCAAGATGAAGGGGGCGGCACTGAAGCTTTCTTT. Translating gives CASSQDEGGGTEAFF.

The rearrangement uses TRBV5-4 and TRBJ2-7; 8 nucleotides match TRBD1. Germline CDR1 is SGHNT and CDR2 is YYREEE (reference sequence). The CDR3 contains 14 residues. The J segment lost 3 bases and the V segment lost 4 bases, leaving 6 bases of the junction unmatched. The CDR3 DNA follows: TGTGCCAGCAGCCTTCAGGACAGGGTCTACGAGCAGTACTTC. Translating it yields CASSLQDRVYEQYF.

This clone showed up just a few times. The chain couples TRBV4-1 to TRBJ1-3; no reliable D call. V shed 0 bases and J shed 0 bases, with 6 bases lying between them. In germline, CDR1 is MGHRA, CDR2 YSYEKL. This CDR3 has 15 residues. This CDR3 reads CASSQDRNSGNTIYF. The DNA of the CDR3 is TGCGCCAGCAGCCAAGACAGGAACTCTGGAAACACCATATATTTT.

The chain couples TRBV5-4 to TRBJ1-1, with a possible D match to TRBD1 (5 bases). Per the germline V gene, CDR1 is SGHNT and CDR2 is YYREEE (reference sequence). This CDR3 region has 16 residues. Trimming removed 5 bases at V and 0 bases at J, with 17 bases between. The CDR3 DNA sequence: TGTGCCAGCAGGCCTCTGGCAGGGCCCTTGAACACTGAAGCTTTCTTT. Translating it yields CASRPLAGPLNTEAFF.

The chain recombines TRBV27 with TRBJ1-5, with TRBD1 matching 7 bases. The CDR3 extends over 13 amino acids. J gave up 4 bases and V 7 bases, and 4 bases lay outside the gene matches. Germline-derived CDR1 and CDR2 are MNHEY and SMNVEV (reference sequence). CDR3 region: CASNRGVNQPQHF. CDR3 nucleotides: TGTGCCAGCAACAGGGGAGTAAATCAGCCCCAGCATTTT.

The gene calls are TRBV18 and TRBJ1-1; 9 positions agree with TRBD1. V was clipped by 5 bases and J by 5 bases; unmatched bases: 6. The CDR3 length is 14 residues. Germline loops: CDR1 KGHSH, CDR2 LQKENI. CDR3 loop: CASSSGQGGTEAFF. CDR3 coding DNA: TGTGCCAGCTCATCGGGACAGGGAGGGACTGAAGCTTTCTTT.

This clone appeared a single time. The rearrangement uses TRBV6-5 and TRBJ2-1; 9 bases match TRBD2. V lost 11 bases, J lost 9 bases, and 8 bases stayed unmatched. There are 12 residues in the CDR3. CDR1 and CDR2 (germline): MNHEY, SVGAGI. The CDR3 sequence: CAAGLAGFEQFF. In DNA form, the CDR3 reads TGTGCCGCAGGGCTAGCGGGATTTGAGCAGTTCTTC.

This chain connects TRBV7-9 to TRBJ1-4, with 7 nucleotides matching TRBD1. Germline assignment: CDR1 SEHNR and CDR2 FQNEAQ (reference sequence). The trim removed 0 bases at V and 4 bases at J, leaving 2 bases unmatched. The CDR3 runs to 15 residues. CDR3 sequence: CASSLATGINEKLFF. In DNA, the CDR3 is TGTGCCAGCAGCTTAGCGACAGGGATTAATGAAAAACTGTTTTTT.

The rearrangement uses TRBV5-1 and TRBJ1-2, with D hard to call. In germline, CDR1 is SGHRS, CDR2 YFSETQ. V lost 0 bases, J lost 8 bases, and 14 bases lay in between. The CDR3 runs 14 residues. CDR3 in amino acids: CASSLAVGPGGYTF. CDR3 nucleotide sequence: TGCGCCAGCAGCTTGGCGGTCGGGCCTGGCGGCTACACCTTC.

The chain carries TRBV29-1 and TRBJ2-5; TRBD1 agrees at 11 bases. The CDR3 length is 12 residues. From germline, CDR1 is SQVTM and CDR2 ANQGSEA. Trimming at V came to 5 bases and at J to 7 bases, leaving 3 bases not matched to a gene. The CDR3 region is CSVLGTGGTQYF. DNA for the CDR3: TGCAGCGTTCTTGGGACAGGGGGGACCCAGTACTTC.

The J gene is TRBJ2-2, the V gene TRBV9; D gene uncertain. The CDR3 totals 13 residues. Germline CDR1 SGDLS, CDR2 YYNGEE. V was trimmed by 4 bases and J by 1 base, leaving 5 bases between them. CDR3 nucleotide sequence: TGTGCCAGCAGCATTGAGAACACCGGGGAGCTGTTTTTT. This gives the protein CASSIENTGELFF.

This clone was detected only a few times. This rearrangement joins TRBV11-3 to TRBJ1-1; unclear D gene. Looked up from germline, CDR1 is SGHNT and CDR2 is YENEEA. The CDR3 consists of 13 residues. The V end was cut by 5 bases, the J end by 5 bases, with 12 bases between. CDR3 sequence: CASSEVVGTEAFF. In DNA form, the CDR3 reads TGTGCCAGCAGCGAAGTGGTTGGAACTGAAGCTTTCTTT.

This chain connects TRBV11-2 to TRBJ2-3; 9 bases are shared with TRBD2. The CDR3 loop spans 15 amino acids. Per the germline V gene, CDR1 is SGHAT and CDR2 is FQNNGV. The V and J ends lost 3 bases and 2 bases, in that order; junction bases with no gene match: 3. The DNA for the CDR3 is TGTGCCAGCAGCTTGGCGGGGGGGTACACAGATACGCAGTATTTT. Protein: CASSLAGGYTDTQYF.